Sequencing of this TCR beta chain was carried out in a study of blood T cells in healthy people across ages. The CDR3 is made up of 14 amino acids. Trimming pared 6 bases from V and 6 bases from J, leaving 15 bases between. The germline V gene has CDR1 MNHEY and CDR2 SMNVEV (reference sequence). It was with a sample-barcoded 5' primer and a J-beta primer mix that a second PCR of roughly 7 to 11 cycles was run. Using its own MiXCR run on the 5' RACE reads, TCRdb lists one record per CDR3 protein. The sample has roughly 1,500,000 distinct CDR3 sequences, about 31% seen once; the top ten hold about 11%.

The sample was blood. The receptor was derived from a woman in her 30s in good health. This chain uses TRBV27 with TRBJ2-1; a weak D match, TRBD2 (6 bases). The CDR3 sequence: CASRPFSGANEQFF. The CDR3 nucleotides read TGTGCCAGCAGACCATTTTCGGGAGCCAATGAGCAGTTCTTC.